A selection of T cell receptor beta chains follows, all from one sample in a study of T cell changes during pregnancy in multiple sclerosis. The data were produced by immunoSEQ multiplex PCR, yet TCRdb's version contains in-frame clones alone and is incomplete. The sample records fewer than 90,000 clones, around 94% being singletons. Sequences were derived from peripheral blood, sampled in the third trimester of pregnancy. The receptors were sampled from a female donor with multiple sclerosis, enrolled in a pregnancy study. Each CDR3 is given with its conserved first and last residue. The D gene is left open where the match is weak. The size of a clone is reported for some rows only, either as once, few or many, or as a class for expanded clones.

-	-	TRBV7-9	TRBJ2-7	CASSSSTRVNYEQYF	TGTGCCAGCAGCTCTTCCACCAGGGTTAACTACGAGCAGTACTTC
-	-	TRBV6-5	TRBJ2-7	CASSYGLSPAEEQYF	TGTGCCAGCAGTTACGGTCTTAGCCCCGCGGAGGAGCAGTACTTC
-	-	TRBV29-1	TRBJ2-3	CSVVSITDTQYF	TGCAGCGTTGTTAGCATCACAGATACGCAGTATTTT
TRBD1	-	TRBV2	TRBJ2-5	CASSYTLGQGRETQYF	TGTGCCAGCAGTTATACCTTGGGACAGGGGAGAGAGACCCAGTACTTC
-	-	TRBV7-2	TRBJ2-2	CASSFNGASTGELFF	TGTGCCAGCAGCTTTAACGGAGCCAGCACCGGGGAGCTGTTTTTT
TRBD2	-	TRBV7-3	TRBJ2-1	CASSLLAGSSYNEQFF	TGTGCCAGCAGCTTATTAGCGGGGAGCTCCTACAATGAGCAGTTCTTC
-	-	TRBV30	TRBJ2-3	CAWSRAGAAGSHTQYF	TGTGCCTGGAGTCGGGCAGGGGCCGCCGGGTCCCATACGCAGTATTTT
TRBD2	-	TRBV5-6	TRBJ2-7	CASSFGTSSYEQYF	TGTGCCAGCAGCTTCGGGACTAGCTCCTACGAGCAGTACTTC
TRBD1	-	TRBV28	TRBJ1-1	CASRPHTGGGEAFF	TGTGCCAGCAGACCCCATACAGGGGGCGGTGAAGCTTTCTTT
-	-	TRBV18	TRBJ1-1	CASLRGYDTEAFF	TGTGCCAGCCTAAGGGGGTACGACACTGAAGCTTTCTTT
-	once	TRBV13	TRBJ2-5	CASSSRQSPGETQYF	TGTGCCAGCAGCTCGCGACAGAGCCCCGGGGAGACCCAGTACTTC
TRBD1	few	TRBV27	TRBJ1-2	CASSRTGAYGYTF	TGTGCCAGCAGTCGGACAGGAGCCTATGGCTACACCTTC
TRBD1	-	TRBV10-1	TRBJ2-7	CARLQGDRFSYEQYF	TGCGCCAGACTCCAGGGGGACAGGTTCTCCTACGAGCAGTACTTC
TRBD1	-	TRBV28	TRBJ1-1	CASSLRTGGIAEAFF	TGTGCCAGCAGTTTAAGGACAGGGGGAATTGCTGAAGCTTTCTTT
-	-	TRBV28	TRBJ1-1	CASTLDLATEAFF	TGTGCCAGCACCCTCGATCTGGCAACTGAAGCTTTCTTT
-	-	TRBV6-1	TRBJ2-7	CASRGHYYEQYF	TGTGCCAGCAGAGGACACTACTACGAGCAGTACTTC
TRBD1	-	TRBV15	TRBJ1-1	CATSRDRAGKLVAEAFF	TGTGCCACCAGCAGGGACAGGGCCGGGAAACTTGTCGCTGAAGCTTTCTTT
-	-	TRBV11-2	TRBJ2-7	CASSLAFSYEQYF	TGTGCCAGCAGCTTAGCATTCTCCTACGAGCAGTACTTC
TRBD1	-	TRBV19	TRBJ2-7	CASRGSGTGDWKEQYF	TGTGCCAGTAGGGGCAGCGGGACAGGGGATTGGAAGGAGCAGTACTTC
TRBD1	-	TRBV7-9	TRBJ1-1	CASSYRGRGLNTEAFF	TGTGCCAGCAGCTACAGGGGGCGGGGATTGAACACTGAAGCTTTCTTT
-	once	TRBV5-5	TRBJ1-1	CASSLKERENTEAFF	TGTGCCAGCAGCTTAAAGGAACGGGAGAACACTGAAGCTTTCTTT
TRBD2	-	TRBV7-6	TRBJ2-7	CASSLGSGGSYEQYF	TGTGCCAGCAGCCTCGGTAGCGGGGGGAGCTACGAGCAGTACTTC
TRBD1	-	TRBV7-9	TRBJ2-7	CASSEYDRDEQYF	TGTGCCAGCAGCGAATACGACAGGGACGAGCAGTACTTC
TRBD1	-	TRBV19	TRBJ1-2	CASRDRAIGTNYGYTF	TGTGCCAGTCGTGACAGGGCGATAGGAACTAACTATGGCTACACCTTC
TRBD2	-	TRBV11-2	TRBJ2-3	CASSRGLAAPDTQYF	TGTGCCAGCAGCCGAGGACTAGCGGCTCCGGATACGCAGTATTTT
-	once	TRBV11-2	TRBJ1-1	CASSFLNRRGGTEAFF	TGTGCCAGCAGCTTTCTAAACCGCAGGGGAGGGACTGAAGCTTTCTTT
-	-	TRBV12-2	TRBJ1-2	CASHLPGQENYGYTF	TGTGCAAGTCACCTACCGGGACAGGAAAACTATGGCTACACCTTC
-	-	TRBV28	TRBJ1-1	CASSPWGGMNTEAFF	TGTGCCAGCAGTCCCTGGGGGGGCATGAACACTGAAGCTTTCTTT
-	once	TRBV5-1	TRBJ1-1	CASSLKDLGGRNTEAFF	TGCGCCAGCAGCTTGAAGGATCTCGGGGGGCGGAACACTGAAGCTTTCTTT